The 7 T cell receptor beta chains below all came from one sample that was sequenced in a study of blood T cell repertoires in COVID-19. Profiled with immunoSEQ multiplex PCR; TCRdb holds only in-frame clones, not every one. The sample has over 130,000 clones, about nine tenths seen once; the top ten hold 9.5% to 11%. The material sequenced was peripheral blood. These receptors all stem from a woman aged 80 or older with acute or convalescent COVID-19.

The chain couples TRBV14 to TRBJ2-7, with TRBD1 matching over 7 bases. Trimming removed 2 bases from V and 1 base from J; junction bases left unmatched: 5. Germline CDR1 is SGHDN and CDR2 is FVKESK. The length of the CDR3 is 15 residues. The CDR3 sequence: CASSQRKTGSYEQYF. Here the CDR3 DNA reads TGTGCCAGCAGCCAAAGGAAGACAGGGTCCTACGAGCAGTACTTC.

The chain employs TRBV24-1 and TRBJ2-1; 7 bases line up with TRBD1. After removal of 3 bases from V and 6 bases from J, the junction contained 7 bases not matched to a gene. Germline CDR1 reads KGHDR; CDR2 reads SFDVKD. The CDR3 contains 15 residues. The CDR3 DNA sequence: TGTGCCACCAGTGATCCGCGACAGGGTGGCAATGAGCAGTTCTTC. Translation gives CATSDPRQGGNEQFF.

The V gene is TRBV15, the J gene TRBJ1-5, with no clear D. Germline lookup yields CDR1 LNHNV and CDR2 YYDKDF (reference sequence). V dropped 0 bases and J dropped 0 bases, with 9 bases sitting between them. This CDR3 comprises 16 residues. The chain's CDR3 is CATSREELRSNQPQHF. The CDR3 nucleotides read TGTGCCACCAGCAGAGAAGAGCTCCGTAGCAATCAGCCCCAGCATTTT.

About this clone: Other nucleotide sequences from this sample produce the same CDR3. The rearrangement joins TRBV5-1 to TRBJ1-2; the D is unclear. This CDR3 has 14 residues. V gave up 0 bases and J gave up 4 bases, with 10 bases separating them. Germline V gene data show CDR1 as SGHRS and CDR2 as YFSETQ. The CDR3: CASSLAGVPYGYTF. The CDR3, as DNA: TGCGCCAGCAGCTTGGCCGGGGTGCCCTATGGCTACACCTTC.

The rearrangement uses TRBV29-1 and TRBJ1-1; no clear D gene. Trimming took off 4 bases at V and 1 base at J, with 10 bases between the two ends. The CDR3 length is 13 residues. CDR1 SQVTM and CDR2 ANQGSEA come from the germline V gene. CDR3 sequence: CSVVRGRNTEAFF. The CDR3 DNA reads as TGCAGCGTTGTGAGAGGGAGGAACACTGAAGCTTTCTTT.

The CDR3 DNA is TGTGCCAGCAGCATCAGACTAGCGGGGCAATACAATGAGCAGTTCTTC. Amino acids: CASSIRLAGQYNEQFF. The rearrangement links TRBV9 to TRBJ2-1, with 11 positions matching TRBD2. This CDR3 comprises 16 residues. CDR1 and CDR2 from the germline V gene are SGDLS and YYNGEE. Trimming removed 4 bases from V and 4 bases from J; junction bases left unmatched: 7.

CDR3 sequence (DNA): TGTGCCAGCGGCCTAGCGCGGGGTGGCACAGATACGCAGTATTTT. It codes for CASGLARGGTDTQYF. This chain joins TRBV7-9 and TRBJ2-3; possible D gene TRBD2, 6 bases. In germline, CDR1 is SEHNR, CDR2 FQNEAQ (reference sequence). V dropped 8 bases and J dropped 1 base, with 16 bases sitting between them. CDR3 length: 15 residues.